What follows are 32 T cell receptor beta chains derived from one specimen sequenced in a study of OX40 agonist ivuxolimab in advanced cancers. TCRdb's table, derived via immunoSEQ multiplex PCR, lists solely in-frame clones and lacks some. In the table there are about 32,000 clones, roughly 79% of which are singletons. The source material was CD4+ or CD8+ T cells sorted from blood, sampled in a trial of the OX40 agonist ivuxolimab. The source of these receptors is an adult with an advanced solid tumor such as melanoma, head and neck, liver or kidney cancer.

This chain joins TRBV7-8 and TRBJ2-3; D is possibly TRBD2 (6 bases). The V gene's germline CDR1 is SGHVS and CDR2 FQNEAQ. The CDR3 sequence is 14 residues long. Trimming shortened V by 8 bases and J by 1 base, and 13 bases separated the two germline ends. The CDR3, as DNA: TGTGCCAGCGGCCCTAGACTAGGCACAGATACGCAGTATTTT. Residues: CASGPRLGTDTQYF.

The rearrangement uses TRBV6-5 and TRBJ1-4, with unresolved D. Germline V gives CDR1 MNHEY, CDR2 SVGAGI. This CDR3 has 15 amino acids. Trimming stripped 0 bases from V and 8 bases from J, with 13 bases between. Here the CDR3 DNA reads TGTGCCAGCAGTTACTCTGGGGAAGGGTTCGAAAAACTGTTTTTT. It encodes CASSYSGEGFEKLFF.

This clone is a singleton in its sample. The chain links TRBV7-9 to TRBJ2-5; D is unresolved. The CDR3 consists of 11 residues. The V end lost 4 bases, the J end lost 3 bases, and 3 bases lay between the germline ends. Germline V CDR1 and CDR2: SEHNR, FQNEAQ (reference sequence). In DNA, the CDR3 is TGTGCCAGCAGCTACGAAGAGACCCAGTACTTC. It yields the protein CASSYEETQYF. The full variable domain, rest sourced from reference TRBV7-9 and TRBJ2-5, is DTGVSQNPRHKITKRGQNVTFRCDPISEHNRLYWYRQTLGQGPEFLTYFQNEAQLEKSRLLSDRFSAERPKGSFSTLEIQRTEQGDSAMYLCASSYEETQYFGPGTRLLVL.

V usage is TRBV27 and J usage is TRBJ1-2; D is uncertain. Germline loops: CDR1 MNHEY, CDR2 SMNVEV (reference sequence). V was shortened by 6 bases and J by 6 bases, with 11 bases between the two germline ends. The CDR3 totals 12 residues. The CDR3 sequence: CASRDWGNGYTF. The DNA for the CDR3 is TGTGCCAGCAGGGATTGGGGAAATGGCTACACCTTC.

CDR3 sequence: CAWSSRQYNSPLHF. CDR3 nucleotides: TGTGCCTGGAGTAGTAGGCAGTATAATTCACCCCTCCACTTT. The rearrangement uses TRBV30 and TRBJ1-6; D remains unclear. V was trimmed by 2 bases and J by 4 bases, leaving 9 bases between them. The V gene's germline CDR1 is GTSNPN and CDR2 SVGIG (reference sequence). This CDR3 comprises 14 residues.

The chain carries TRBV18 and TRBJ1-2; D is unresolved. The germline V gene has CDR1 KGHSH and CDR2 LQKENI. Trimming removed 4 bases from V and 2 bases from J, with 8 bases in between. The CDR3 length is 13 residues. Written as DNA, the CDR3 is TGTGCCAGCTCACGGGCAGGCAACTATGGCTACACCTTC. Its protein is CASSRAGNYGYTF.

The chain recombines TRBV7-2 with TRBJ2-7, with D perhaps matching TRBD1 (6 bases). V was cut by 2 bases and J by 2 bases, with 13 bases left in between. Germline values: CDR1 SGHTA, CDR2 FQGNSA. The CDR3 is 15 residues long. CDR3 nucleotide sequence: TGTGCCAGCAGCTTATTCGGACAGACCGCCTACGAGCAGTACTTC. This gives the protein CASSLFGQTAYEQYF.

This clone was observed a few times. The chain is built from TRBV19 and TRBJ1-5; no firm D call. The CDR3 extends over 14 amino acids. The germline gives CDR1 LNHDA, CDR2 SQIVND (reference sequence). V lost 0 bases and J lost 7, with 10 bases in between. The CDR3 protein is CASSIEGFWQPQHF. CDR3 coding DNA: TGTGCCAGTAGTATAGAGGGGTTTTGGCAGCCCCAGCATTTT. The complete variable domain, with remaining parts taken from reference TRBV19 and TRBJ1-5, reads DGGITQSPKYLFRKEGQNVTLSCEQNLNHDAMYWYRQDPGQGLRLIYYSQIVNDFQKGDIAEGYSVSREKKESFPLTVTSAQKNPTAFYLCASSIEGFWQPQHFGDGTRLSIL.

This clone appeared a few times. This sequence joins TRBV4-3 and TRBJ2-7; D gene ambiguous. Trimming shortened V by 1 base and J by 3 bases, and 7 bases separated the two germline ends. CDR1 is LGHNA, CDR2 YSLEER, per germline. This CDR3 has 13 amino acids. This CDR3 is CASSQANRYEQYF. CDR3 nucleotides: TGCGCCAGCAGCCAAGCCAATCGCTACGAGCAGTACTTC.

Here the CDR3 reads CASSIDPGLGRETQYF. The DNA of the CDR3 is TGTGCCAGCAGCATAGATCCGGGACTAGGGAGGGAGACCCAGTACTTC. V gene TRBV7-3 combines with J gene TRBJ2-5; TRBD2 aligns across 8 bases. The V and J ends lost 5 bases and 5 bases, in that order; junction bases with no gene match: 13. This CDR3 is built from 16 residues. Germline lookup yields CDR1 SGHTA and CDR2 FQGTGA.

The J gene is TRBJ1-1, the V gene TRBV2; D is undetermined. V was trimmed by 6 bases and J by 2 bases, leaving 13 bases between them. CDR3 length: 14 amino acids. CDR1 is SNHLY and CDR2 is FYNNEI in the germline V gene. The CDR3 bases are TGTGCCAGCAGCCCTCTACGGGGAAACACTGAAGCTTTCTTT. Translating gives CASSPLRGNTEAFF.

The chain joins TRBV20-1 to TRBJ1-1, with D unresolved. Germline lookup yields CDR1 DFQATT and CDR2 SNEGSKA (reference sequence). The CDR3 has 11 residues. CDR3 region: CRTTLNTEAFF. Written as DNA, the CDR3 is TGCAGGACCACGCTGAACACTGAAGCTTTCTTT.

This chain uses TRBV29-1 with TRBJ2-1; 8 nucleotides agree with TRBD1. Per the germline V gene, CDR1 is SQVTM and CDR2 is ANQGSEA. J was trimmed by 7 bases and V by 6 bases; bases with no gene match: 11. This CDR3 is built from 14 residues. CDR3 protein: CSVVTRRGRNEQFF. In DNA, the CDR3 is TGCAGCGTGGTAACTCGCAGGGGGCGGAATGAGCAGTTCTTC.

There are a few counts of this clone. The V and J genes are TRBV10-3 and TRBJ2-7; weak D call: TRBD1 (6 bases). The V and J ends lost 6 bases and 3 bases respectively, with 12 bases between them. The CDR3 covers 13 residues. Germline V gives CDR1 ENHRY, CDR2 SYGVKD. DNA of the CDR3: TGTGCCATCAGCCCGGGACAAGTCTACGAGCAGTACTTC. This sequence encodes CAISPGQVYEQYF.

The CDR3 here is CASSESEGTEAFF. CDR3 nucleotides: TGTGCCAGCAGTGAGTCGGAAGGCACTGAAGCTTTCTTT. This chain connects TRBV6-1 to TRBJ1-1; D call uncertain. The CDR3 sequence is 13 residues long. Germline values: CDR1 MNHNS, CDR2 SASEGT. Between the trimmed V and J ends, which lost 3 bases and 4 bases, there was a span of 9 bases.

This clone has only a few counts. This chain links TRBV10-3 with TRBJ2-7, with TRBD1 matching 8 bases. Trimming removed 1 base from V and 2 bases from J; junction bases left unmatched: 10. The CDR3 totals 17 residues. Germline V gene lookup returns CDR1 ENHRY and CDR2 SYGVKD. DNA for the CDR3: TGTGCCATCAGTGAGTTGGGGACAGGAGGTTCGGCCTACGAGCAGTACTTC. This codes for CAISELGTGGSAYEQYF.

The chain links TRBV9 to TRBJ2-1; TRBD2 agrees at 10 bases. In germline, CDR1 is SGDLS, CDR2 YYNGEE. This CDR3 has 16 amino acids. V dropped 4 bases and J dropped 10; count of bases not matched to a gene: 14. The CDR3 DNA follows: TGTGCCAGCAGCCCAGCAACGGGACTAGCGTTTTCCGAGCAGTTCTTC. This sequence encodes CASSPATGLAFSEQFF. Full variable domain (remainder filled in from reference TRBV9 and TRBJ2-1): DSGVTQTPKHLITATGQRVTLRCSPRSGDLSVYWYQQSLDQGLQFLIQYYNGEERAKGNILERFSAQQFPDLHSELNLSSLELGDSALYFCASSPATGLAFSEQFFGPGTRLTVL.

The rearrangement links TRBV6-1 to TRBJ1-2; possibly TRBD1 for D (5 bases). The CDR3 spans 12 residues. Germline V CDR1 and CDR2: MNHNS, SASEGT. The CDR3 spells CAMSGTDYGYTF. CDR3 sequence (DNA): TGTGCTATGTCCGGGACGGACTATGGCTACACCTTC.

This chain joins TRBV11-2 and TRBJ2-1; either TRBD1 or TRBD2 may fit D (6 bases each). This CDR3 has 16 residues. CDR1 SGHAT and CDR2 FQNNGV come from the germline V gene. Trimming removed 4 bases at V and 8 bases at J, with 21 bases between. The CDR3 nucleotides are TGTGCCAGCAGCTCGACTAGAAACAGGGTTTTCGATGAGCAGTTCTTC. Its protein product is CASSSTRNRVFDEQFF.

This clone was found a few times. This sequence joins TRBV27 and TRBJ2-5; D possibly uses TRBD1 or TRBD2 (5 bases each). The CDR3 is 13 residues long. In germline, CDR1 is MNHEY, CDR2 SMNVEV (reference sequence). V dropped 8 bases and J dropped 9 bases, with 19 bases sitting between them. CDR3 amino acids: CASGYGGVGAQYF. DNA for the CDR3: TGTGCCAGCGGCTACGGCGGTGTGGGGGCCCAGTACTTC.

The CDR3 sequence: CASSQGPRASGRGYEQYF. CDR3 DNA sequence: TGTGCCAGCAGCCAAGGCCCCAGGGCTAGCGGGAGAGGGTACGAGCAGTACTTC. This chain joins TRBV14 and TRBJ2-7, with 10 bases fitting TRBD2. The CDR3 covers 18 residues. Germline V gene data show CDR1 as SGHDN and CDR2 as FVKESK. Losses at the gene ends were 1 base for V and 4 bases for J; bases not matched to a gene: 13. The whole variable domain, filled in from reference TRBV14 and TRBJ2-7, reads EAGVTQFPSHSVIEKGQTVTLRCDPISGHDNLYWYRRVMGKEIKFLLHFVKESKQDESGMPNNRFLAERTGGTYSTLKVQPAELEDSGVYFCASSQGPRASGRGYEQYFGPGTRLTVT.

This chain uses TRBV18 with TRBJ1-2; a weak D match, TRBD1 (5 bases). V lost 6 bases and J lost 3, with 11 bases in between. This CDR3 has 13 amino acids. The germline CDR1 and CDR2 sequences are KGHSH and LQKENI. The CDR3 DNA reads as TGTGCCAGCTCGGACCGGGACCACTATGGCTACACCTTC. This translates into CASSDRDHYGYTF.

This clone was found a few times. The chain is built from TRBV6-1 and TRBJ2-5, with a possible D match to TRBD1 (5 bases). V shed 10 bases and J shed 1 base, with 10 bases lying between them. This CDR3 contains 12 residues. CDR1 and CDR2 from the germline V gene are MNHNS and SASEGT. The CDR3 here is CATRQSQETQYF. CDR3 nucleotide sequence: TGTGCCACCCGACAGTCCCAAGAGACCCAGTACTTC.

The chain combines TRBV19 with TRBJ1-3; 7 bases are shared with TRBD1. V lost 7 bases and J lost 0; bases outside the gene matches: 3. CDR1 is LNHDA and CDR2 is SQIVND in the germline V gene (reference sequence). There are 14 residues in the CDR3. The CDR3 DNA is TGTGCCAGTAAAGGGACAGTCTCTGGAAACACCATATATTTT. Residues: CASKGTVSGNTIYF. Based on the CDR3 plus reference TRBV19 and TRBJ1-3, the full variable domain is DGGITQSPKYLFRKEGQNVTLSCEQNLNHDAMYWYRQDPGQGLRLIYYSQIVNDFQKGDIAEGYSVSREKKESFPLTVTSAQKNPTAFYLCASKGTVSGNTIYFGEGSWLTVV.

The chain is built from TRBV5-5 and TRBJ1-1, with a tentative D call TRBD1 (5 bases). The V end lost 0 bases, the J end lost 1 base, and 10 bases lay between the germline ends. CDR1 is SGHKS, CDR2 YYEKEE, per germline (reference sequence). The CDR3 has 15 amino acids. The CDR3 spells CASSLGRGRNTEAFF. The DNA for the CDR3 is TGTGCCAGCAGCTTGGGTCGGGGCCGGAACACTGAAGCTTTCTTT. The full variable domain, in which reference TRBV5-5 and TRBJ1-1 provide the parts outside the CDR3, is DAGVTQSPTHLIKTRGQQVTLRCSPISGHKSVSWYQQVLGQGPQFIFQYYEKEERGRGNFPDRFSARQFPNYSSELNVNALLLGDSALYLCASSLGRGRNTEAFFGQGTRLTVV.

This chain joins TRBV2 and TRBJ2-7, with TRBD2 as a possible D gene (5 bases). Trimming stripped 4 bases from V and 0 bases from J, with 13 bases between. Per the germline V gene, CDR1 is SNHLY and CDR2 is FYNNEI. The CDR3 runs 15 residues. The CDR3 DNA follows: TGTGCCAGCAGTGGGACGGGGTCGATCTCCTACGAGCAGTACTTC. It is translated as CASSGTGSISYEQYF.

V is TRBV19 and J is TRBJ1-2, with TRBD1 matching over 11 bases. This CDR3 comprises 14 residues. After removal of 5 bases from V and 8 bases from J, the junction contained 7 bases not matched to a gene. CDR1 is LNHDA and CDR2 is SQIVND in the germline V gene (reference sequence). In DNA, the CDR3 is TGTGCCAGTAGTGCGCGGACAGGGGGCGGCGGCTACACCTTC. Amino acid sequence: CASSARTGGGGYTF.

This chain uses TRBV5-1 with TRBJ1-2; D ambiguous. Germline loops: CDR1 SGHRS, CDR2 YFSETQ. V was cut by 7 bases and J by 0 bases, with 19 bases left in between. CDR3 length: 16 residues. In DNA, the CDR3 is TGCGCCAGCCCACGAGAGAAACTTGTTACTAACTATGGCTACACCTTC. Translation gives CASPREKLVTNYGYTF.

This clone was recorded a few times. The chain has TRBV11-2 and TRBJ1-2; D is undetermined. V shed 2 bases and J shed 7 bases, with 8 bases lying between them. Germline CDR1 is SGHAT and CDR2 is FQNNGV. This CDR3 has 12 residues. CDR3 DNA: TGTGCCAGCAGCTTACCCCCAGGTGGCTACACCTTC. Translating it yields CASSLPPGGYTF. The whole variable domain, remainder taken from reference TRBV11-2 and TRBJ1-2, is EAGVAQSPRYKIIEKRQSVAFWCNPISGHATLYWYQQILGQGPKLLIQFQNNGVVDDSQLPKDRFSAERLKGVDSTLKIQPAKLEDSAVYLCASSLPPGGYTFGSGTRLTVV.

This clone was detected once. The J gene is TRBJ1-2, the V gene TRBV6-5; tentative D call: TRBD1 (5 bases). The CDR3 has 12 amino acids. Per germline, CDR1 MNHEY and CDR2 SVGAGI. Between the trimmed V and J ends, which lost 6 bases and 6 bases, there was a span of 11 bases. The CDR3 DNA reads TGTGCCAGCAGCCAAGACAGCCATGGCTACACCTTC. It codes for CASSQDSHGYTF.

The chain uses TRBV7-2 and TRBJ1-3, with unresolved D. V was clipped by 2 bases and J by 3 bases, with 5 bases between them. The CDR3 spans 13 residues. Germline V gene lookup returns CDR1 SGHTA and CDR2 FQGNSA. The CDR3 region has the DNA TGTGCCAGCAGCTTATATTATGGAAACACCATATATTTT. Translating gives CASSLYYGNTIYF.

V gene TRBV5-1 combines with J gene TRBJ2-5; D gene unclear. The V gene's germline CDR1 is SGHRS and CDR2 YFSETQ. The CDR3 consists of 13 residues. With 1 base removed from V and 3 bases from J, the gap between germline ends came to 7 bases. CDR3 residues: CASSLPQKETQYF. The CDR3 coding sequence is TGCGCCAGCAGCTTGCCCCAGAAAGAGACCCAGTACTTC.